A selection of T cell receptor beta chains follows, all from one sample in a study of cytomegalovirus exposure and HLA in healthy donors. Assay: immunoSEQ multiplex PCR; the TCRdb copy retains only in-frame clones and omits some. The sample includes over 150,000 clones, roughly 70% seen only once; the top ten take around 2.8%. The sequenced sample was PBMCs. These TCRs come from a woman in her thirties or forties in good health and CMV-seropositive. The CDR3 runs from the conserved cysteine through the conserved F or W. Fields, in order: V gene, D gene, J gene, clone size, CDR3 DNA, CDR3 protein. A D gene is named only where the DNA matches it firmly. Clone size is not always given. Where it is, it says once, few, many or a class for expanded clones.

TRBV7-2,TRBD1,TRBJ1-4,-,TGTGCCAGCAGCTCGGGACAGGGGAGGACGGAAAAACTGTTTTTT,CASSSGQGRTEKLFF
TRBV19,TRBD1,TRBJ1-2,-,TGTGCCAGTACGAGGACAGGATATTCCAACTATGGCTACACCTTC,CASTRTGYSNYGYTF
TRBV27,-,TRBJ2-7,-,TGTGCCAGCAGGGGACCGGGACAACAGCGCGAGCAGTACTTC,CASRGPGQQREQYF
TRBV4-2,TRBD2,TRBJ2-3,-,TGTGCCAGCAGCCAAAGGAAAGTAAGCAGCGGGAGGGCCGGCACAGATACGCAGTATTTT,CASSQRKVSSGRAGTDTQYF
TRBV28,TRBD2,TRBJ2-1,-,TGTGCCAGCAGTTTTCCCCCTAGCGGGGGGGCGACTTACAATGAGCAGTTCTTC,CASSFPPSGGATYNEQFF
TRBV28,TRBD1,TRBJ2-7,-,TGTGCCAGCAGCTTAGAGGGACAGTATTCCTACGAGCAGTACTTC,CASSLEGQYSYEQYF
TRBV5-6,-,TRBJ2-3,-,TGTGCCAGCAGCCTGGGCGTCGTGGATACGCAGTATTTT,CASSLGVVDTQYF
TRBV4-1,-,TRBJ1-5,-,TGCGCCAGCAGCCGCTATCAAGGGGGCAATCAGCCCCAGCATTTT,CASSRYQGGNQPQHF
TRBV6-5,-,TRBJ1-2,-,TGTGCCAGCAGTTACTTACAGGCCTATGGCTACACCTTC,CASSYLQAYGYTF
TRBV11-2,-,TRBJ1-1,-,TGTGCCAGCAGCTTGCCCGGGCGGGGGGCTCGTAACACTGAAGCTTTCTTT,CASSLPGRGARNTEAFF
TRBV27,-,TRBJ1-5,-,TGTGCCAGCACGATTCGGAGGGGTCAGCCCCAGCATTTT,CASTIRRGQPQHF
TRBV5-1,TRBD1,TRBJ1-3,-,TGCGCCAGCAGGGCGGAGACAGGGTCTGGAAACACCATATATTTT,CASRAETGSGNTIYF
TRBV5-6,-,TRBJ2-7,few,TGTGCCAGCAGACCGGGACTCGATTCCTACGAGCAGTACTTC,CASRPGLDSYEQYF
TRBV5-1,TRBD1,TRBJ1-1,-,TGCGCCAGCACCTCGGGACAGCCGAACACTGAAGCTTTCTTT,CASTSGQPNTEAFF
TRBV28,-,TRBJ1-6,-,TGTGCCAGCAGTTCCCCCCAGGGATGGGATTCACCCCTCCACTTT,CASSSPQGWDSPLHF
TRBV4-2,-,TRBJ2-4,-,TGTGCCAGCAGCCCAGGCCTAGCCAAAAACATTCAGTACTTC,CASSPGLAKNIQYF
TRBV18,TRBD1,TRBJ2-7,-,TGTGCCAGCTCACCCAAGGACAGGTACGAGCAGTACTTC,CASSPKDRYEQYF
TRBV5-1,TRBD2,TRBJ2-7,-,TGCGCCAGCAGCTTGGCGGTCGCGGGAGGGGGCGAGCAGTACTTC,CASSLAVAGGGEQYF
TRBV19,-,TRBJ1-1,-,TGTGCCAGCAGTATACTCGAGGGCCGAGGAGCTTTCTTT,CASSILEGRGAFF
TRBV5-1,-,TRBJ2-7,few,TGCGCCAGCAGCGGAGGACAGCCCAGTACCTACGAGCAGTACTTC,CASSGGQPSTYEQYF
TRBV6-6,-,TRBJ1-5,-,TGTGCCAGCAGTTACTCCCAGTACAATCAGCCCCAGCATTTT,CASSYSQYNQPQHF
TRBV7-7,TRBD2,TRBJ2-3,few,TGTGCTAGCAGCCCGGGGGGTAGGACGGATACGCAGTATTTT,CASSPGGRTDTQYF
TRBV7-2,-,TRBJ1-5,-,TGTGCCAGCAGCCCCCAGGCCGACGGGAACAATCAGCCCCAGCATTTT,CASSPQADGNNQPQHF
TRBV5-1,-,TRBJ2-3,-,TGCGCCAGCAGCTTGGGAGGAGGGAGCACAGATACGCAGTATTTT,CASSLGGGSTDTQYF
TRBV6-5,TRBD1,TRBJ1-2,-,TGTGCCAGCAGGCGTGGAGGGACAGGAGACGGCTACACCTTC,CASRRGGTGDGYTF
TRBV5-6,TRBD2,TRBJ2-7,-,TGTGCCAGCAGCTGGGGGGGACTAGCGGGAGGCAGGGAGTACTTC,CASSWGGLAGGREYF
TRBV2,TRBD1,TRBJ1-1,few,TGTGCCAGCAAGGTGGACAGGGGAACTGAAGCTTTCTTT,CASKVDRGTEAFF
TRBV19,TRBD1,TRBJ1-2,-,TGTGCCAGTAGTATCACGGGACAGGTTAACTATGGCTACACCTTC,CASSITGQVNYGYTF
TRBV20-1,-,TRBJ1-1,-,TGCAGTGCTATCCTCAGGGTAGAAGCTTTCTTT,CSAILRVEAFF
TRBV5-1,-,TRBJ1-1,-,TGCGCCAGCAGCTTTGGACAGACCACTGAAGCTTTCTTT,CASSFGQTTEAFF
TRBV29-1,TRBD2,TRBJ2-3,-,TGCAGCGTTGAGACTAGCGGGAGCCCAGATACGCAGTATTTT,CSVETSGSPDTQYF
TRBV9,TRBD2,TRBJ2-3,-,TGTGCCAGCAGCACCCAAGGAGCGGGGTCTTTTGTGGCGCAGTATTTT,CASSTQGAGSFVAQYF
TRBV29-1,-,TRBJ1-5,-,TGCAGCGTTGAAGGGGGCACTAATCAGCCCCAGCATTTT,CSVEGGTNQPQHF
TRBV21-1,-,TRBJ2-6,-,TGTGCCAGCAGCTCGTCCCGGGACAGGGCTGGGGCCAACGTCCTGACTTTC,CASSSSRDRAGANVLTF
TRBV6-1,TRBD1,TRBJ2-1,-,TGTGCCAGCAGAGTCCAGGGGGCATCCTACAATGAGCAGTTCTTC,CASRVQGASYNEQFF
TRBV27,-,TRBJ2-6,-,TGTGCCAGCCGGAACAGCCGTTCCTCTGGGGCCAACGTCCTGACTTTC,CASRNSRSSGANVLTF
TRBV6-6,-,TRBJ2-2,-,TGTGCCAGCAGTTCGATAGACACCGGGGAGCTGTTTTTT,CASSSIDTGELFF
TRBV19,TRBD2,TRBJ2-1,-,TGTGCCAGTAGTAGACTAGCGAACAATGAGCAGTTCTTC,CASSRLANNEQFF
TRBV4-3,TRBD2,TRBJ2-7,-,TGCGCCAGCAGCCTCGGGACTAGCGGACAATACGAGCAGTACTTC,CASSLGTSGQYEQYF
TRBV5-5,TRBD2,TRBJ2-5,-,TGTGCCAGCAGCTTGGGGCGGGGGGGCCGAGAGACCCAGTACTTC,CASSLGRGGRETQYF
TRBV7-9,-,TRBJ1-1,-,TGTTCCAGCAGCTTATGGGTCAGGGAACCTTTCTTT,CSSSLWVREPFF
TRBV9,-,TRBJ2-5,-,TGTGCCAGCAGCGTAGGGGCCCTTGGGGAGACCCAGTACTTC,CASSVGALGETQYF
TRBV29-1,TRBD1,TRBJ1-2,-,TGCAGCGTTGAAGCCGCAGGGGGCTCCTATGGCTACCCCTTC,CSVEAAGGSYGYPF
TRBV29-1,-,TRBJ2-7,-,TGCAGCGTTGAAGCTACCAGGGGTACCTACGAGCAGTACTTC,CSVEATRGTYEQYF
TRBV2,-,TRBJ1-6,few,TGTGCCAGCAGTCTGGAGGGGCAGTCACCCCTCCACTTT,CASSLEGQSPLHF
TRBV6-1,TRBD1,TRBJ1-2,-,TGTGCCAGCAGCCTTTTGTCCGCAGGGGGCTATGGCTACCCCTTC,CASSLLSAGGYGYPF
TRBV28,TRBD1,TRBJ2-7,-,TGTGCCAGCAGTTCTCCGGGACAGACCTACGAGCAGTACTTC,CASSSPGQTYEQYF
TRBV5-6,TRBD1,TRBJ2-7,-,TGTGCCAGCAGCTATGATACAGGGGTCCACGAGCAGTACTTC,CASSYDTGVHEQYF
TRBV7-2,TRBD1,TRBJ1-1,-,TGTGCCAGCAGCTCGCGACAGGGGCGCATGAACACTGAAGCTTTCTTT,CASSSRQGRMNTEAFF
TRBV7-2,-,TRBJ2-7,-,TGTGCCAGCAGTACCCTCCGGACAGTTTACGAGCAGTACTTC,CASSTLRTVYEQYF
TRBV7-9,TRBD1,TRBJ2-7,-,TGTGCCAGCAGCGCCACTCTGGGACAGATCTACGAGCAGTACTTC,CASSATLGQIYEQYF
TRBV2,-,TRBJ2-7,-,TGTGCCAGCAGTCGGACAGTCTACGAGCAGTACTTC,CASSRTVYEQYF
TRBV5-1,-,TRBJ2-1,-,TGCGCCAGCAGCCCGACAGGCAATGAGCAGTTCTTC,CASSPTGNEQFF
TRBV13,-,TRBJ1-1,-,TGTGCCAGCAGTGGGAGTGGGGTCACTGAAGCTTTCTTT,CASSGSGVTEAFF
TRBV4-2,TRBD2,TRBJ2-1,few,TGTGCCAGCAGCCCCCTCGCGGCTAGCGGGAGGGCCACCTACAATGAGCAGTTCTTC,CASSPLAASGRATYNEQFF
TRBV6-1,TRBD2,TRBJ2-7,few,TGTGCCAGCAGTGTGACTAGCGGGGGTTCCTACGAGCAGTACTTC,CASSVTSGGSYEQYF
TRBV7-2,TRBD1,TRBJ2-1,-,TGTGCCAGCAGCTCCGGGGACAGGGCCTCCTACAATGAGCAGTTCTTC,CASSSGDRASYNEQFF